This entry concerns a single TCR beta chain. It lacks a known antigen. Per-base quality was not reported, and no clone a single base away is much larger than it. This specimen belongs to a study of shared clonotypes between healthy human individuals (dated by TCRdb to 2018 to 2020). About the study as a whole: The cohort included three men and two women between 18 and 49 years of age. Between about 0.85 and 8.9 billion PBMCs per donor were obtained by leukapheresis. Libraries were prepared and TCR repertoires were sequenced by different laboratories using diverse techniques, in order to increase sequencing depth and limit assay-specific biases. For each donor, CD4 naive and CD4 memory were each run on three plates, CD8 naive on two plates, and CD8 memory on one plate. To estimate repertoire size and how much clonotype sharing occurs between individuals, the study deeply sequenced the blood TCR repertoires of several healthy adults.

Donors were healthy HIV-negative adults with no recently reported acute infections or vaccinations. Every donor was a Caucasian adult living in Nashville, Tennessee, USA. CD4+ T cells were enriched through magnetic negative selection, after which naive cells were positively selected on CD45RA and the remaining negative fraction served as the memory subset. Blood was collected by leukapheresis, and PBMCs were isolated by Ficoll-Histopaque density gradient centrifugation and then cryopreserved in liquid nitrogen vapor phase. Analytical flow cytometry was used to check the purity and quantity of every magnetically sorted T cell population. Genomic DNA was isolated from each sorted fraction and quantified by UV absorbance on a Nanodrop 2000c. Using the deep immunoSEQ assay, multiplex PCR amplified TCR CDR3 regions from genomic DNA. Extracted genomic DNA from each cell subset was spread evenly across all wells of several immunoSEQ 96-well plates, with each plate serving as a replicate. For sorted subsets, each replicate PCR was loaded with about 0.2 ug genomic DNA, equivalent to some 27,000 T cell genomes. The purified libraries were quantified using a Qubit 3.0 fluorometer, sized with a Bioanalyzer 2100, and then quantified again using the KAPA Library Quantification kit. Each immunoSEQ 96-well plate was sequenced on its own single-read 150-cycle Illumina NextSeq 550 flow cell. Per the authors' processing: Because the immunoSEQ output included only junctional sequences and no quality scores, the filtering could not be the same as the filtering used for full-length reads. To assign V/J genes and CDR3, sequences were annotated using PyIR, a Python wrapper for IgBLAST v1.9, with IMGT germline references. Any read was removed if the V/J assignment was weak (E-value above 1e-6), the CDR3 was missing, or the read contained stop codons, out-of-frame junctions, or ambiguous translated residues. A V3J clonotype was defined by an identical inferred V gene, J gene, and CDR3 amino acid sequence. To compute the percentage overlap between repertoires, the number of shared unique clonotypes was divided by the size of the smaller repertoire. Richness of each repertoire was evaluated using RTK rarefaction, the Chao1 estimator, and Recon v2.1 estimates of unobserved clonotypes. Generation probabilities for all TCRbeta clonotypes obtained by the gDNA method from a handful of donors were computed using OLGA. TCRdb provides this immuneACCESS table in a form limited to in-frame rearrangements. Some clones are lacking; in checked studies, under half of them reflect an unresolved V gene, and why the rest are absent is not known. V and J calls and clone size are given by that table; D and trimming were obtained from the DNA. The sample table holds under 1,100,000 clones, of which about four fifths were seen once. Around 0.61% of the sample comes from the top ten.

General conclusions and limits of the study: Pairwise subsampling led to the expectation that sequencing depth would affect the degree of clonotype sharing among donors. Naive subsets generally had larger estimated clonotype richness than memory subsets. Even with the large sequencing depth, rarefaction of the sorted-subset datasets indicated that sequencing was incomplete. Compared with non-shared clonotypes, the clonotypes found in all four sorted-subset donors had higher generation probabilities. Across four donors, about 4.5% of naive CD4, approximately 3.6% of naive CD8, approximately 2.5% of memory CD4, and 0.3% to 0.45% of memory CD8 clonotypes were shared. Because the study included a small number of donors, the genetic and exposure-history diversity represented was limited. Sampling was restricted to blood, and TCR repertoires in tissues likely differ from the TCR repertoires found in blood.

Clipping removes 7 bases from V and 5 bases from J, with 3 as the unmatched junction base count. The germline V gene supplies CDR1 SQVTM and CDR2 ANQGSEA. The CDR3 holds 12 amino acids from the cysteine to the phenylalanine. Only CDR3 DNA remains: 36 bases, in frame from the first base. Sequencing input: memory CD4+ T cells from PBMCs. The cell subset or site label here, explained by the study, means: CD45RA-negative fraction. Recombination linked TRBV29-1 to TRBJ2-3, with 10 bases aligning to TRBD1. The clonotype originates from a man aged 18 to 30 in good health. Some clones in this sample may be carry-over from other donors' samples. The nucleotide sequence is TGCAGCGCGGACAGGGGGAGAGATACGCAGTATTTT. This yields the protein CSADRGRDTQYF.